A single T cell receptor beta chain is shown here with its context. Its antigen remains unidentified. The data are from a study of T cell repertoires in cytomegalovirus infection. About the research overall: Public TCR beta signatures indicated both CMV infection and matching HLA type.

Broader study findings: Pooled public TCR beta family frequency picked out CMV carriers with the relevant HLA. CMV-specific TCR beta clonotypes restricted by HLA-C dominated the ex vivo response.

This CDR3 is built from 15 residues. The V segment lost 8 bases and the J segment 5 bases; nucleotides outside the gene matches: 13. TCRdb re-called the reads through MiXCR, storing one row per CDR3 protein. Among around 490,000 distinct CDR3 sequences listed, more than 25% were seen once. The chain has TRBV12-3 or TRBV12-4 and TRBJ2-5; TRBD2 matches 8 bases. This receptor was taken from a human donor in good health (CMV status not recorded). Some clones in this sample may be carry-over from other donors' samples. Source material: PBMCs. CDR3 coding DNA: TGTGCCAGCTCGGAAAGCGGGAGTGAGTCGGAGACCCAGTACTTC. This codes for CASSESGSESETQYF.